Listed here is a single T cell receptor beta chain. Its antigen is as yet unknown. This record belongs to a study of cytomegalovirus exposure and HLA in healthy donors. Overall study: From some 180 million T cells, an earlier analysis saw around 120 million unique TCR beta sequences.

Germline-derived CDR1 and CDR2 are SQVTM and ANQGSEA. V was clipped by 6 bases and J by 0 bases, with 12 bases between them. CDR3 length: 13 amino acids. Findings and limits, study-wide: Accurate prediction of most subjects' HLA-A and HLA-B alleles from TCR beta sequences was reported. The CMV antigen specificity of a few CMV-associated chains was confirmed through in vitro analysis.

13 Jbeta primers and 60 Vbeta primers were used for the PCR. Method: immunoSEQ multiplex PCR; TCRdb's copy keeps in-frame clones and lacks some. The data contain roughly 70,000 clones, 70% to 85% of them seen just once; the ten biggest clones take up over 9.5%. This clonotype was sampled from a human donor in good health. The chain is built from TRBV29-1 and TRBJ2-7; D is undetermined. The source material was PBMCs. CDR3 amino acids: CSVRYSSSYEQYF. CDR3 nucleotide sequence: TGCAGCGTGAGATACAGTAGCTCCTACGAGCAGTACTTC.